Below, 6 T cell receptor beta chains from the same sample are listed, as sequenced in a study of T cell responses to AZD1222 COVID-19 vaccine. The data were produced by immunoSEQ multiplex PCR, yet TCRdb's version contains in-frame clones alone and is incomplete. The sample carries approximately 76,000 clones, 70% to 85% recorded once. Sample: peripheral blood, taken on day 0 of AZD1222 vaccination. All receptors come from an adult in good health.

This clone was recorded once. The chain combines TRBV11-2 with TRBJ1-1, with D possibly matching TRBD1 (6 bases). CDR1 is SGHAT and CDR2 is FQNNGV in the germline V gene. CDR3 length: 13 residues. The ends were cut back, 5 bases at V and 1 base at J, with 8 bases in the middle. This CDR3 reads CASSLDRNTEAFF. The DNA for the CDR3 is TGTGCCAGCAGCCTGGACAGGAACACTGAAGCTTTCTTT.

The chain joins TRBV4-1 to TRBJ2-2, with 9 nucleotides matching TRBD2. CDR3 size: 15 residues. Germline CDR1 MGHRA, CDR2 YSYEKL. Trimming at V came to 1 base and at J to 5 bases, leaving 2 bases not matched to a gene. The CDR3 DNA reads TGCGCCAGCAGCCAAGGGCTAGCGGGGACCGGGGAGCTGTTTTTT. Translated: CASSQGLAGTGELFF.

The V gene is TRBV30, the J gene TRBJ1-1; D is uncertain. The CDR3 has 14 residues. Trimming took 0 bases from V and 0 from J, leaving 8 bases between them. In germline, CDR1 is GTSNPN, CDR2 SVGIG (reference sequence). CDR3 residues: CAWSVGSMNTEAFF. Here the CDR3 DNA reads TGTGCCTGGAGTGTAGGATCCATGAACACTGAAGCTTTCTTT. Full variable domain (remainder filled in from reference TRBV30 and TRBJ1-1): SQTIHQWPATLVQPVGSPLSLECTVEGTSNPNLYWYRQAAGRGLQLLFYSVGIGQISSEVPQNLSASRPQDRQFILSSKKLLLSDSGFYLCAWSVGSMNTEAFFGQGTRLTVV.

This clone was seen only once. The chain links TRBV4-2 to TRBJ2-1, with 7 nucleotides matching TRBD2. The CDR3 spans 15 residues. The J segment lost 10 bases and the V segment lost 1 base, leaving 10 bases of the junction unmatched. CDR1 and CDR2 from the germline V gene are LGHNA and YNFKEQ. This CDR3 is CASSQVTSVGREQFF. The CDR3 coding sequence is TGTGCCAGCAGCCAAGTTACTAGCGTTGGGCGGGAGCAGTTCTTC.

In this sample, this clone turned up once. This chain joins TRBV19 and TRBJ1-5; D perhaps matches TRBD1 (5 bases). V gave up 3 bases and J gave up 6 bases, with 15 bases separating them. Per germline, CDR1 LNHDA and CDR2 SQIVND (reference sequence). CDR3 length: 15 amino acids. In DNA, the CDR3 is TGTGCCAGTAGTATCCGGCAGGGAGGAGGTCAGCCCCAGCATTTT. Encoded protein: CASSIRQGGGQPQHF.

The CDR3 bases are TGTGCCAGCAGGGAAACCGGGACAGGATCCTACAATGAGCAGTTCTTC. Its protein product is CASRETGTGSYNEQFF. V gene TRBV2 combines with J gene TRBJ2-1; 8 bases match TRBD1. The CDR3 is made up of 16 amino acids. Germline V lookup: CDR1 SNHLY, CDR2 FYNNEI. Trimming took 6 bases from V and 1 from J; bases not matched to a gene: 8.